Ten or more counts support the clone carrying this TCR beta chain. Antigen: not known. This specimen belongs to a study of beta chain features in type 1 diabetes. Study overall: Healthy donors, compared against patients, showed similar age, gender and cell yields. Researchers looked at some 110 million sorted cells across all samples. Whole-study findings and limits: Since sequencing was performed on cDNA, cells with high TCR expression could be over-represented. Small HLA sub-analyses could not settle whether HLA shapes TCRB rearrangement.

CDR3 length: 12 amino acids. Germline CDR1 and CDR2: SQVTM and ANQGSEA. The ends lost 6 bases at V and 6 bases at J; junction bases unmatched: 8. The study reverse transcribed the entire isolated RNA, so it sequenced expressed TCRB transcripts. Measured with immunoSEQ multiplex PCR; TCRdb has only the in-frame clones, and not every one. In the table there are about 130,000 clones, around 8.7% of which are singletons. The clonotype comes from a young man in good health. This chain links TRBV29-1 with TRBJ2-7; the match to TRBD1 covers 7 bases. The sample comprised central memory CD4+ T cells from blood. CDR3 DNA sequence: TGCAGCGTCGGCAGGGGGTCAGGCGAGCAGTACTTC. Encoded protein: CSVGRGSGEQYF.